Below, 26 T cell receptor beta chains from the same sample are listed, as sequenced in a study of beta chain features in type 1 diabetes. Regarding the study as a whole: Type 1 diabetes patients had moderately but significantly shorter TCRB CDR3s in all four CD4+ subsets.

Expressed TCRB transcripts got sequenced, as all isolated RNA was reverse transcribed. This table comes from immunoSEQ multiplex PCR, and its TCRdb copy is limited to in-frame clones, with some not included. The table has about 27,000 clones, 55% to 60% seen once. Their antigens remain unidentified. The sequenced sample consisted of Tregs from blood. All receptors derive from a woman aged 18 to 35 with type 1 diabetes.

The chain couples TRBV7-3 to TRBJ2-1; TRBD1 agrees at 8 bases. In germline, CDR1 is SGHTA, CDR2 FQGTGA. The CDR3 contains 15 residues. The ends lost 5 bases at V and 0 bases at J; junction bases unmatched: 3. The CDR3 sequence is CASSLGQGSYNEQFF. The CDR3 DNA reads as TGTGCCAGCAGCCTTGGACAGGGCTCCTACAATGAGCAGTTCTTC.

V is TRBV5-1 and J is TRBJ1-1; the D gene is possibly TRBD1 (6 bases). V was trimmed by 3 bases and J by 5 bases, leaving 20 bases between them. The CDR3 runs to 16 residues. Germline CDR1 is SGHRS and CDR2 is YFSETQ. This CDR3 is CASSSGQSTGSTEAFF. CDR3 sequence (DNA): TGCGCCAGCAGCTCCGGACAGTCCACAGGAAGTACTGAAGCTTTCTTT. Looking up the rest from reference TRBV5-1 and TRBJ1-1 gives the full variable domain: KAGVTQTPRYLIKTRGQQVTLSCSPISGHRSVSWYQQTPGQGLQFLFEYFSETQRNKGNFPGRFSGRQFSNSRSEMNVSTLELGDSALYLCASSSGQSTGSTEAFFGQGTRLTVV.

This clone has only one observation. This chain uses TRBV11-2 with TRBJ2-3; a possible D gene is TRBD1 (5 bases). The CDR3 extends over 14 amino acids. Germline loops: CDR1 SGHAT, CDR2 FQNNGV. The V gene lost 5 bases and the J gene lost 2 bases, with 11 bases spanning the gap. Here the CDR3 reads CASSVGQATDTQYF. As DNA, the CDR3 is TGTGCCAGCAGCGTGGGGCAAGCCACAGATACGCAGTATTTT.

This chain uses TRBV30 with TRBJ2-1; 8 bases are shared with TRBD2. The CDR3 spans 17 residues. Trimming took 0 bases from V and 2 from J; bases not matched to a gene: 9. The germline gives CDR1 GTSNPN, CDR2 SVGIG (reference sequence). The CDR3 sequence is CAWSVLWAGGTYNEQFF. The CDR3 nucleotides read TGTGCCTGGAGTGTATTGTGGGCGGGAGGTACCTACAATGAGCAGTTCTTC. The whole variable domain, filled in from reference TRBV30 and TRBJ2-1, reads SQTIHQWPATLVQPVGSPLSLECTVEGTSNPNLYWYRQAAGRGLQLLFYSVGIGQISSEVPQNLSASRPQDRQFILSSKKLLLSDSGFYLCAWSVLWAGGTYNEQFFGPGTRLTVL.

This clone was observed a handful of times. The chain joins TRBV2 to TRBJ2-1; 7 bases align to TRBD2. Germline lookup yields CDR1 SNHLY and CDR2 FYNNEI. There are 14 residues in the CDR3. V lost 6 bases to trimming and J lost 5 bases; unmatched junction nucleotides: 7. CDR3 residues: CASSLGLADNEQFF. The CDR3 nucleotides are TGTGCCAGCAGCTTAGGTCTAGCGGACAATGAGCAGTTCTTC. Based on the CDR3 plus reference TRBV2 and TRBJ2-1, the full variable domain is EPEVTQTPSHQVTQMGQEVILRCVPISNHLYFYWYRQILGQKVEFLVSFYNNEISEKSEIFDDQFSVERPDGSNFTLKIRSTKLEDSAMYFCASSLGLADNEQFFGPGTRLTVL.

As for this clone: Other nucleotide sequences in the sample specify the same CDR3. The V gene is TRBV2, the J gene TRBJ2-2; 15 bases match TRBD2. The CDR3 spans 15 residues. Germline CDR1 is SNHLY and CDR2 is FYNNEI. V shed 7 bases, J shed 6 bases, and the junction held 3 bases outside the gene matches. The CDR3 DNA reads as TGTGCCAGCATGAGGACTAGCGGGAGGGCCGGGGAGCTGTTTTTT. Its protein is CASMRTSGRAGELFF.

The V and J genes are TRBV30 and TRBJ2-7, with 10 positions matching TRBD1. The CDR3 sequence is 14 residues long. V lost 4 bases to trimming and J lost 2 bases; unmatched junction nucleotides: 5. Germline V gene sequence: CDR1 GTSNPN, CDR2 SVGIG (reference sequence). Here the CDR3 reads CAWTRQGAAYEQYV. Here the CDR3 DNA reads TGTGCCTGGACACGACAGGGGGCCGCCTACGAGCAGTACGTC.

This clone was detected a few times. This chain uses TRBV6-5 with TRBJ2-1, with D possibly being TRBD2 (6 bases). In germline, CDR1 is MNHEY, CDR2 SVGAGI. The ends were cut back, 2 bases at V and 7 bases at J, with 12 bases in the middle. This CDR3 comprises 14 residues. CDR3 coding DNA: TGTGCCAGCAGTTACCGGTCGGGGGAAAATGAGCAGTTCTTC. Residues: CASSYRSGENEQFF.

This chain joins TRBV10-3 and TRBJ1-2; 9 nucleotides align to TRBD1. This CDR3 has 14 amino acids. With 7 bases clipped from V and 3 bases from J, the junction kept 6 bases outside the gene matches. Germline CDR1 is ENHRY and CDR2 is SYGVKD. Here the CDR3 reads CAIKPDRGDYGYTF. CDR3 DNA: TGTGCCATCAAACCGGACAGGGGTGACTATGGCTACACCTTC.

The rearrangement uses TRBV6-1 and TRBJ2-1; D call uncertain. The V and J ends lost 0 bases and 5 bases respectively, with 11 bases between them. The CDR3 length is 15 residues. Germline V lookup: CDR1 MNHNS, CDR2 SASEGT. CDR3 amino acids: CASSEASGRNNEQFF. The CDR3 DNA is TGTGCCAGCAGTGAAGCGTCGGGTAGGAACAATGAGCAGTTCTTC.

The chain carries TRBV29-1 and TRBJ2-3, with D perhaps matching TRBD2 (7 bases). The CDR3 runs to 17 residues. Germline V gene sequence: CDR1 SQVTM, CDR2 ANQGSEA. Between the trimmed V and J ends, which lost 7 bases and 5 bases, there was a span of 28 bases. CDR3 sequence reads: CSAAGVEAGAPRDTQYF. The CDR3 region has the DNA TGCAGCGCCGCCGGCGTCGAGGCGGGGGCCCCGCGAGATACGCAGTATTTT.

This chain joins TRBV1 and TRBJ1-2; whether TRBD1, the table's D call, matches the DNA was not checked. TRBV1 is noted as a pseudogene. The CDR3 is 16 residues long. The CDR3 DNA reads TGCACCAGCAGCCAAGCTCCATCCCGGGACAGGGTTGGCTACACCTTC. Translating it yields CTSSQAPSRDRVGYTF.

This clone was observed a few times. The J gene is TRBJ2-1, the V gene TRBV6-1; 11 bases map to TRBD2. Germline V gene lookup returns CDR1 MNHNS and CDR2 SASEGT. The CDR3 totals 19 residues. The J segment lost 4 bases and the V segment lost 4 bases, leaving 15 bases of the junction unmatched. The CDR3 loop reads CASSAYGAARLAGYNEQFF. CDR3 nucleotides: TGTGCCAGCAGTGCCTACGGGGCAGCCCGACTAGCGGGGTACAATGAGCAGTTCTTC.

The chain uses TRBV7-3 and TRBJ2-1; TRBD2 might be the D (5 bases). This CDR3 is 16 amino acids long. V shed 5 bases and J shed 0 bases, with 14 bases lying between them. Per germline, CDR1 SGHTA and CDR2 FQGTGA. The CDR3 loop reads CASSTSPSISYNEQFF. The CDR3 nucleotides read TGTGCCAGCAGCACCAGCCCTAGCATCTCCTACAATGAGCAGTTCTTC. Full variable domain (missing parts from reference TRBV7-3 and TRBJ2-1): GAGVSQTPSNKVTEKGKYVELRCDPISGHTALYWYRQSLGQGPEFLIYFQGTGAADDSGLPNDRFFAVRPEGSVSTLKIQRTERGDSAVYLCASSTSPSISYNEQFFGPGTRLTVL.

The rearrangement joins TRBV9 to TRBJ2-3, with D possibly being TRBD2 (5 bases). Germline V gene lookup returns CDR1 SGDLS and CDR2 YYNGEE. Trimming pared 0 bases from V and 1 base from J, leaving 9 bases between. The CDR3 totals 15 residues. The CDR3 here is CASSVGSARTDTQYF. The CDR3 coding sequence is TGTGCCAGCAGCGTAGGTAGCGCGCGCACAGATACGCAGTATTTT.

The genes are TRBV5-1 and TRBJ1-2; 8 bases fit TRBD1. The CDR3 has 14 amino acids. Germline CDR1 reads SGHRS; CDR2 reads YFSETQ. V lost 0 bases, J lost 5 bases, and 3 bases stayed unmatched. CDR3 sequence (DNA): TGCGCCAGCAGCTTGGGGGACAGGATATATGGCTACACCTTC. Protein product: CASSLGDRIYGYTF.

The chain is built from TRBV11-2 and TRBJ2-1, with 7 bases lining up with TRBD2. V lost 0 bases to trimming and J lost 0 bases; unmatched junction nucleotides: 8. The CDR3 spans 18 residues. Germline V gene data show CDR1 as SGHAT and CDR2 as FQNNGV. CDR3: CASSLDGEGRSSYNEQFF. DNA for the CDR3: TGTGCCAGCAGCTTAGATGGGGAGGGGAGGAGCTCCTACAATGAGCAGTTCTTC.

This chain links TRBV7-9 with TRBJ1-4, with 8 bases aligning to TRBD1. The CDR3 runs 17 residues. The V segment lost 5 bases and the J segment 3 bases; nucleotides outside the gene matches: 11. The germline gives CDR1 SEHNR, CDR2 FQNEAQ (reference sequence). The CDR3 protein is CASSHGGQVGANEKLFF. CDR3 nucleotide sequence: TGTGCCAGCAGCCATGGGGGACAGGTTGGAGCTAATGAAAAACTGTTTTTT.

The chain couples TRBV5-4 to TRBJ2-7; 7 bases are shared with TRBD2. J was trimmed by 4 bases and V by 5 bases; bases with no gene match: 9. From germline, CDR1 is SGHNT and CDR2 YYREEE (reference sequence). This CDR3 region has 14 residues. The CDR3 region has the DNA TGTGCCAGCAGGCCCAGCTGGGGAGGGTACGAGCAGTACTTC. This translates into CASRPSWGGYEQYF.

This clone was picked up one time. This chain uses TRBV27 with TRBJ1-4; no firm D call. Germline CDR1 and CDR2: MNHEY and SMNVEV (reference sequence). CDR3 length: 13 amino acids. Trimming removed 5 bases at V and 8 bases at J, with 12 bases between. The DNA for the CDR3 is TGTGCCAGCAGTCACGGGGATCGAGAAAAACTGTTTTTT. Residues: CASSHGDREKLFF.

The rearrangement uses TRBV7-9 and TRBJ2-1; 8 bases fit TRBD1. Trimming took 0 bases from V and 4 from J; bases not matched to a gene: 5. Germline V gene data show CDR1 as SEHNR and CDR2 as FQNEAQ (reference sequence). The CDR3 length is 16 residues. The CDR3 reads CASSLAVGQAYNEQFF. The CDR3 DNA reads as TGTGCCAGCAGCTTAGCGGTGGGACAGGCTTACAATGAGCAGTTCTTC.

The rearrangement uses TRBV19 and TRBJ1-2; 7 nucleotides match TRBD1. CDR1 is LNHDA and CDR2 is SQIVND in the germline V gene (reference sequence). After removal of 2 bases from V and 4 bases from J, the junction contained 4 bases not matched to a gene. The CDR3 has 14 amino acids. The CDR3 coding sequence is TGTGCCAGTAGTATATCCTGGGACAGCTATGGCTACACCTTC. It codes for CASSISWDSYGYTF.

This clone was counted once. The rearrangement joins TRBV28 to TRBJ1-5; D is ambiguous. Germline loops: CDR1 MDHEN, CDR2 SYDVKM. Trimming shortened V by 3 bases and J by 9 bases, and 15 bases separated the two germline ends. The CDR3 extends over 14 amino acids. DNA for the CDR3: TGTGCCAGCAGTTTTGGGCGAGCAATCCGGCCCCAGCATTTT. Amino acid sequence: CASSFGRAIRPQHF.

This rearrangement joins TRBV5-5 to TRBJ1-1; 7 bases are shared with TRBD1. V lost 1 base to trimming and J lost 1 base; unmatched junction nucleotides: 4. The germline V gene encodes CDR1 SGHKS and CDR2 YYEKEE (reference sequence). The CDR3 is 15 amino acids. CDR3 sequence: CASSLLGQWNTEAFF. In nucleotides, the CDR3 is TGTGCCAGCAGCTTGCTGGGACAGTGGAACACTGAAGCTTTCTTT.

Of note for this clone: Sequence at one end of the junction differs from germline and may be a read error. The chain couples TRBV29-1 to TRBJ2-3, with D uncertain. The germline CDR1 and CDR2 sequences are SQVTM and ANQGSEA. The CDR3 spans 13 residues. CDR3 bases: TGCTGCGTTGAGGCGGTAGGCACAGATACGCAGTATTTT. Translating it yields CCVEAVGTDTQYF.

The rearrangement links TRBV10-3 to TRBJ1-5, with D tentatively TRBD1 (6 bases). CDR1 and CDR2 from the germline V gene are ENHRY and SYGVKD. CDR3 length equals 13 residues. Trimming pared 7 bases from V and 8 bases from J, leaving 15 bases between. CDR3 in DNA: TGTGCCATCAATAGAGGGGGAAACGAGCCCCAGCATTTT. Protein sequence: CAINRGGNEPQHF.